Below are 21 T cell receptor beta chains sequenced from a single sample in a study of cytomegalovirus exposure and HLA in healthy donors. Primers included in the PCR were 60 Vbeta and 13 Jbeta primers. Clones were read by immunoSEQ multiplex PCR, and TCRdb kept only the in-frame ones, dropping some. The table lists 160,000 or so clones, around 80% of them singletons. The sequenced sample consisted of PBMCs. The source is a woman aged 45-65 years in good health and CMV-seronegative.

This clone was counted between two and nine times. The gene calls are TRBV15 and TRBJ1-2; unclear D gene. CDR1 and CDR2 from the germline V gene are LNHNV and YYDKDF (reference sequence). Trimming stripped 1 base from V and 5 bases from J, with 8 bases between. The CDR3 is 13 residues long. CDR3 DNA sequence: TGTGCCACCAGCAGAGGCCAGGCTTATGGCTACACCTTC. Translation gives CATSRGQAYGYTF.

The chain carries TRBV6-6 and TRBJ2-7, with TRBD2 matching over 7 bases. V shed 8 bases and J 0 bases; nucleotides not matched to a gene: 4. The CDR3 extends over 13 amino acids. Per the germline V gene, CDR1 is MNHNY and CDR2 is SVGAGI (reference sequence). DNA of the CDR3: TGTGCCAGCGGGAGGGGCCACTCCTACGAGCAGTACTTC. Its translation: CASGRGHSYEQYF.

This rearrangement joins TRBV18 to TRBJ2-6; D unresolved. Per germline, CDR1 KGHSH and CDR2 LQKENI. With 3 bases removed from V and 12 bases from J, the gap between germline ends came to 9 bases. The CDR3 totals 12 residues. The CDR3 is CASSPPSSVLTF. The DNA for the CDR3 is TGTGCCAGCTCACCCCCTTCTTCCGTCCTGACTTTC.

The chain joins TRBV2 to TRBJ2-1; 8 nucleotides align to TRBD2. The CDR3 contains 17 residues. CDR1 is SNHLY and CDR2 is FYNNEI in the germline V gene. In DNA form, the CDR3 reads TGTGAGCAGCTAGAGGCCCCGGAGCGGGAGTGTGGCAATGAGCAGTTCTTC. Translation: CEQLEAPERECGNEQFF.

The gene calls are TRBV27 and TRBJ1-6, with TRBD1 identical over 9 bases. CDR1 and CDR2 from the germline V gene are MNHEY and SMNVEV (reference sequence). The trim removed 3 bases at V and 9 bases at J, leaving 3 bases unmatched. The CDR3 is 14 residues long. The CDR3 sequence is CASSFGTGSSPLHF. CDR3 in DNA: TGTGCCAGCAGTTTTGGGACAGGGTCTTCACCCCTCCACTTT.

The genes are TRBV5-6 and TRBJ2-1, with a possible D match to TRBD1 (5 bases). V was shortened by 0 bases and J by 15 bases, with 16 bases between the two germline ends. CDR3 length: 13 residues. Germline assignment: CDR1 SGHDT and CDR2 YYEEEE. The CDR3 loop reads CASSLALGAELFF. CDR3 in DNA: TGTGCCAGCAGCTTGGCCTTAGGGGCGGAGTTGTTCTTC.

There are a few counts of this clone. The V gene is TRBV7-2, the J gene TRBJ2-3; 9 nucleotides align to TRBD1. V lost 6 bases to trimming and J lost 6 bases; unmatched junction nucleotides: 7. The CDR3 has 14 residues. CDR1 and CDR2 from the germline V gene are SGHTA and FQGNSA. The CDR3 region has the DNA TGTGCCAGCAGTGCACAGGGGGCGGGGGATACGCAGTATTTT. This encodes CASSAQGAGDTQYF.

The J gene is TRBJ1-1, the V gene TRBV4-1, with a weak D call TRBD1 (6 bases). Per germline, CDR1 MGHRA and CDR2 YSYEKL. The CDR3 sequence is 17 residues long. Trimming stripped 3 bases from V and 0 bases from J, with 17 bases between. The CDR3 DNA reads as TGCGCCAGCAGCCAGTCTTCAGTACAGGGAATGAACACTGAAGCTTTCTTT. Its protein is CASSQSSVQGMNTEAFF.

Concerning this clone: The junction does not match germline at one end; this may be a read error. This chain links TRBV2 with TRBJ2-7, with D possibly TRBD1 on 7 matching bases. Germline loops: CDR1 SNHLY, CDR2 FYNNEI. This CDR3 has 15 amino acids. The CDR3 spells CVSRGRTGPKNEQYF. DNA of the CDR3: TGTGTCAGCAGGGGGAGGACAGGCCCTAAAAACGAGCAGTACTTC.

The chain has TRBV19 and TRBJ1-3; possible D gene TRBD1, 6 bases. Trimming cost V 0 bases and J 3 bases, with 18 bases left between them. This CDR3 is 18 amino acids long. Germline V lookup: CDR1 LNHDA, CDR2 SQIVND (reference sequence). The CDR3 spells CASSIEDSQRIYGNTIYF. In nucleotides, the CDR3 is TGTGCCAGTAGTATAGAGGACAGCCAAAGGATATATGGAAACACCATATATTTT.

This clone was recorded a few times. This chain connects TRBV11-2 to TRBJ1-4; no clear D gene. Trimming pared 4 bases from V and 5 bases from J, leaving 14 bases between. Germline CDR1 reads SGHAT; CDR2 reads FQNNGV. This CDR3 contains 15 residues. CDR3: CASSSLRRVNEKLFF. In DNA, the CDR3 is TGTGCCAGCAGCTCCCTGCGGAGGGTAAATGAAAAACTGTTTTTT.

The rearrangement uses TRBV4-3 and TRBJ1-6, with 8 positions matching TRBD1. Germline V gene sequence: CDR1 LGHNA, CDR2 YSLEER. CDR3 length equals 15 residues. V was clipped by 0 bases and J by 7 bases; unmatched bases: 2. This chain's CDR3 is CASSQDGQGNSPLHF. CDR3 DNA: TGCGCCAGCAGCCAAGATGGACAGGGCAATTCACCCCTCCACTTT.

J is TRBJ2-5 and V is TRBV7-9; the D gene is possibly TRBD2 (5 bases). Trimming cost V 0 bases and J 9 bases, with 8 bases left between them. CDR1 is SEHNR and CDR2 is FQNEAQ in the germline V gene (reference sequence). The CDR3 is made up of 12 amino acids. In DNA form, the CDR3 reads TGTGCCAGCAGCTTAGCATCGGAGGCCCAGTACTTC. Residues: CASSLASEAQYF.

This chain links TRBV29-1 with TRBJ2-7; D is possibly TRBD1 (7 bases). Trimming pared 1 base from V and 3 bases from J, leaving 19 bases between. Germline CDR1 and CDR2: SQVTM and ANQGSEA. The CDR3 runs 16 residues. The CDR3 loop reads CSVEVQGPQGGYEQYF. The CDR3, as DNA: TGCAGCGTTGAAGTTCAAGGCCCCCAGGGGGGCTACGAGCAGTACTTC.

J is TRBJ1-6 and V is TRBV28; 9 bases match TRBD1. Trimming took 6 bases from V and 9 from J; bases not matched to a gene: 9. The CDR3 length is 15 residues. Germline CDR1 MDHEN, CDR2 SYDVKM. The CDR3 DNA is TGTGCCAGCAGCCGGATACAGGGGGCCGGTTCACCCCTCCACTTT. As protein: CASSRIQGAGSPLHF.

V usage is TRBV7-7 and J usage is TRBJ2-1; no firm D call. Germline-derived CDR1 and CDR2 are SSHAT and FNYEAQ (reference sequence). This CDR3 comprises 13 residues. V lost 6 bases, J lost 6 bases, and 12 bases lay in between. The CDR3 nucleotides are TGTGCCAGCAGTCGTGAGAGAGGCAATGAGCAGTTCTTC. This sequence encodes CASSRERGNEQFF. Looking up the rest from reference TRBV7-7 and TRBJ2-1 gives the full variable domain: GAGVSQSPRYKVTKRGQDVTLRCDPISSHATLYWYQQALGQGPEFLTYFNYEAQPDKSGLPSDRFSAERPEGSISTLTIQRTEQRDSAMYRCASSRERGNEQFFGPGTRLTVL.

A few counts support this clone. DNA for the CDR3: TGCGCCAGCAGCCACCTAGGGAGCCTCAACAATGAGCAGTTCTTC. This encodes CASSHLGSLNNEQFF. The chain has TRBV4-1 and TRBJ2-1; D is perhaps TRBD2 (5 bases). The CDR3 loop spans 15 amino acids. CDR1 and CDR2 from the germline V gene are MGHRA and YSYEKL. Trimming pared 3 bases from V and 5 bases from J, leaving 14 bases between.

The chain employs TRBV29-1 and TRBJ1-2; TRBD1 might be the D (5 bases). The CDR3 covers 11 residues. Germline V gene sequence: CDR1 SQVTM, CDR2 ANQGSEA. V lost 4 bases to trimming and J lost 2 bases, with 5 bases between them. This CDR3 is CSVGQNYGYTF. In DNA form, the CDR3 reads TGCAGCGTTGGACAGAACTATGGCTACACCTTC.

This clone was seen a single time. V is TRBV6-5 and J is TRBJ1-1; TRBD1 matches 11 bases. This CDR3 has 15 residues. Germline V gene sequence: CDR1 MNHEY, CDR2 SVGAGI. V dropped 6 bases and J dropped 2; count of bases not matched to a gene: 5. The CDR3 region is CASRPGTGGNTEAFF. DNA of the CDR3: TGTGCCAGCAGACCCGGGACAGGGGGAAACACTGAAGCTTTCTTT.

This chain connects TRBV7-9 to TRBJ2-1, with 11 bases that match TRBD2. The CDR3 has 17 residues. J lost 0 bases, V lost 5 bases, and 6 bases had no gene match. The germline V gene has CDR1 SEHNR and CDR2 FQNEAQ (reference sequence). This chain's CDR3 is CASSDRLAGSSYNEQFF. CDR3 coding DNA: TGTGCCAGCAGCGACCGACTAGCGGGGAGCTCCTACAATGAGCAGTTCTTC.

CDR3 nucleotides: TGTGCCAGCAGTCCAGCGGGAGTTGGTTACAATGAGCAGTTCTTC. This gives the protein CASSPAGVGYNEQFF. V usage is TRBV27 and J usage is TRBJ2-1; 8 positions agree with TRBD2. The V gene end was trimmed by 5 bases and the J gene end by 4 bases; junction bases not matched to a gene: 7. This CDR3 spans 15 amino acids. Germline assignment: CDR1 MNHEY and CDR2 SMNVEV (reference sequence).